These T cell receptor beta chains were read from a single sample in a study of blood T cell repertoires in COVID-19. Clones were sequenced by immunoSEQ multiplex PCR, and TCRdb holds only the in-frame ones, with some missing. This sample has 120,000 or so clones, with 70% to 90% found just once. Sequenced: peripheral blood. These TCRs come from a middle-aged man with acute or convalescent COVID-19. The CDR3 runs from the conserved cysteine through the conserved F or W. The D gene is left open where the match is weak. Not every row has a clone size; where given, it reads once, few, many or a size class.

J gene | V gene | clone size | D gene | CDR3 DNA | CDR3 protein
TRBJ2-7 | TRBV5-1 | - | TRBD1 | TGCGCCAGCAGCTTAGAGACAGGGAACTACGAGCAGTACTTC | CASSLETGNYEQYF
TRBJ2-7 | TRBV10-3 | - | TRBD2 | TGTGCCATCAGTGAGTTACTAGCGGGAGGGCCCTACGAGCAGTACTTC | CAISELLAGGPYEQYF
TRBJ1-1 | TRBV18 | - | - | TGTGCCAGCTCAGTCAGGGGAGACACTGAAGCTTTCTTT | CASSVRGDTEAFF
TRBJ2-6 | TRBV5-1 | - | - | TGCGCCAGCAGCTTCTCCGGGACACGGACCTCTGGGGCCAACGTCCTGACTTTC | CASSFSGTRTSGANVLTF
TRBJ2-2 | TRBV4-2 | - | - | TGTGCCAGCAGCCAAGCGTCCCACCCTAGCGCTTCCGGGGAGCTGTTTTTT | CASSQASHPSASGELFF
TRBJ2-3 | TRBV2 | - | TRBD2 | TGTGCCACGATTAGCGGGAGTAAAGCAGATACGCAGTATTTT | CATISGSKADTQYF
TRBJ2-7 | TRBV19 | - | TRBD1 | TGTGCCAGTAGTCCAGGGACAGGGGTGACGCACGAGCAGTACTTC | CASSPGTGVTHEQYF
TRBJ2-3 | TRBV14 | - | TRBD2 | TGTGCCAGCAGCCGTCAAGTGGCTAGCGGGAGACCCTCCCTTAGCACAGATACGCAGTATTTT | CASSRQVASGRPSLSTDTQYF
TRBJ1-2 | TRBV2 | - | - | TGTGCCAGCACCCGAACGGGGGGGGTTATGGGAAGCTTCTATGGCTACACCTTC | CASTRTGGVMGSFYGYTF
TRBJ2-3 | TRBV19 | - | TRBD2 | TGTGCCAGTACCTACGGGGGGAACGCAGATACGCAGTATTTT | CASTYGGNADTQYF
TRBJ2-5 | TRBV12-3/TRBV12-4 | few | - | TGTGCCAGCAGCCTGACTAAACCGGAGACCCAGTACTTC | CASSLTKPETQYF
TRBJ2-5 | TRBV5-1 | - | - | TGCGCCAGCAGCGGATCGGGACTTCTCAGGGAGTACTTC | CASSGSGLLREYF
TRBJ1-5 | TRBV19 | - | TRBD1 | TGTGCCAGTAGTACCCAGACAGGGGTAAATCAGCCCCAGCATTTT | CASSTQTGVNQPQHF
TRBJ2-2 | TRBV5-1 | - | TRBD2 | TGCGCCAGCAGCTTGATGGCGGGGGACACCGGGGAGCTGTTTTTT | CASSLMAGDTGELFF
TRBJ2-7 | TRBV10-1 | - | TRBD1 | TGCGCCAGCAGCCACTCGACAGGGGCCTATGGCGAGCAGTACTTC | CASSHSTGAYGEQYF
TRBJ2-3 | TRBV5-4 | - | - | TGTGCCAGTCGGGGCGGGGCCCCAGGGACGCAGTATTTT | CASRGGAPGTQYF